The 3 T cell receptor beta chains in this list originate from one sample, sequenced in a study of T cells in Graves' hyperthyroidism and ophthalmopathy. Amplified TCR beta CDR3 regions came from RNA transcripts. The HTBI primer set served for first-round RT-PCR of the TCR CDR3. TCRdb recomputed calls from the multiplex PCR reads with MiXCR, one row per CDR3 protein. The table shows approximately 600,000 distinct CDR3 sequences, with approximately 15% occurring only once. Sample: blood. Receptors were obtained from a woman between 18 and 29 years old with Graves' ophthalmopathy.

The rearrangement uses TRBV18 and TRBJ2-2; either TRBD1 or TRBD2 may supply D (5 bases each). Germline V gives CDR1 KGHSH, CDR2 LQKENI. Trimming left V 3 bases short and J 3 bases short, with 11 bases between. There are 15 residues in the CDR3. In DNA form, the CDR3 reads TGTGCCAGCTCACCGAGGGACGGTTACACCGGGGAGCTGTTTTTT. Translated: CASSPRDGYTGELFF.

The sample holds many counts of this clonotype. The J gene is TRBJ2-7, the V gene TRBV28, with D possibly matching TRBD1 (6 bases). This CDR3 is built from 16 residues. Trimming shortened V by 5 bases and J by 2 bases, and 19 bases separated the two germline ends. CDR1 MDHEN and CDR2 SYDVKM come from the germline V gene. The CDR3 reads CASSPPVGDMAYEQYF. CDR3 nucleotide sequence: TGTGCCAGCAGTCCACCGGTCGGGGACATGGCCTACGAGCAGTACTTC.

V gene TRBV5-1 combines with J gene TRBJ2-7, with 11 positions matching TRBD2. V lost 2 bases to trimming and J lost 1 base; unmatched junction nucleotides: 5. The germline V gene has CDR1 SGHRS and CDR2 YFSETQ. CDR3 length: 16 amino acids. The DNA for the CDR3 is TGCGCCAGCAGCTTTTTAGCGGGAGGGATATCCTACGAGCAGTACTTC. This encodes CASSFLAGGISYEQYF.